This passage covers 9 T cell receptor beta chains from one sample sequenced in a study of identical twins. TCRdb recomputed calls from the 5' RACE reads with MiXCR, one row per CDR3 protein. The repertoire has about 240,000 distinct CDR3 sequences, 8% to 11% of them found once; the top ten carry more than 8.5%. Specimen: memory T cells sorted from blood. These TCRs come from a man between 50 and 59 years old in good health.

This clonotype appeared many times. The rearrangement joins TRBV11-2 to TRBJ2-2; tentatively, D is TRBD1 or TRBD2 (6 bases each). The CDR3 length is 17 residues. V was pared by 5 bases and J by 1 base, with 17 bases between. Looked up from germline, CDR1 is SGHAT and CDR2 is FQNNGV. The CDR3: CASSPPWGRGNTGELFF. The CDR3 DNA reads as TGTGCCAGCAGCCCCCCCTGGGGGCGGGGGAACACCGGGGAGCTGTTTTTT.

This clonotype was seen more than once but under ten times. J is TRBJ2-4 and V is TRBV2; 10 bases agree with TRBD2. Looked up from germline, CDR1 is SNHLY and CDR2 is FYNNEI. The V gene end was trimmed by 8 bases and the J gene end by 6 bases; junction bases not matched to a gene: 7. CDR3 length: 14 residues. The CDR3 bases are TGTGCCAGCGGTATGAGCGGGGGGGGAAACATTCAGTACTTC. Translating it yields CASGMSGGGNIQYF.

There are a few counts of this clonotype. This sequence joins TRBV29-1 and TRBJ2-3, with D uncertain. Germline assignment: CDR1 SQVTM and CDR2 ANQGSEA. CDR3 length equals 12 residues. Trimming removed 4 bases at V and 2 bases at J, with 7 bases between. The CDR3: CSVAPTTDTQYF. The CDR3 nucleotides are TGCAGCGTTGCCCCGACCACAGATACGCAGTATTTT.

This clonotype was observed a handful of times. The CDR3 loop is CASSTPPGTGGLLDTEAFF. For the CDR3, the DNA is TGTGCCAGCAGCACCCCTCCCGGGACAGGGGGGCTATTGGACACTGAAGCTTTCTTT. The chain employs TRBV4-2 and TRBJ1-1; 11 nucleotides match TRBD1. The CDR3 spans 19 residues. The junction had 17 bases not matched to a gene; V was cut back by 5 bases and J by 3 bases. CDR1 and CDR2 from the germline V gene are LGHNA and YNFKEQ.

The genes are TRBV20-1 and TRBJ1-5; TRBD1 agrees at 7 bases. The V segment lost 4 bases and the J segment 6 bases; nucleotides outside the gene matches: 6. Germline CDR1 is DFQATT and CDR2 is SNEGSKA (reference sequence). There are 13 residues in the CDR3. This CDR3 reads CSAIDREVQPQHF. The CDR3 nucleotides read TGCAGTGCTATCGACAGGGAGGTTCAGCCCCAGCATTTT.

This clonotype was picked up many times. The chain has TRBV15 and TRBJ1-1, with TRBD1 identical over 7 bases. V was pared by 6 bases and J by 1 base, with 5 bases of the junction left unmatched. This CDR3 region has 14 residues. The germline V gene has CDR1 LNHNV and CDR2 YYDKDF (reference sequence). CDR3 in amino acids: CATSQGGGNTEAFF. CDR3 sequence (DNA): TGTGCCACCAGTCAGGGGGGAGGGAACACTGAAGCTTTCTTT.

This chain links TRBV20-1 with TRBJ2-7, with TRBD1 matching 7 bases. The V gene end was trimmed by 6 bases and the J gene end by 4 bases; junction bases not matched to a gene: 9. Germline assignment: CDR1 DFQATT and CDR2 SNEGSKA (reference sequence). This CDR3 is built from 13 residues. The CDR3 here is CSAATGAPYEQYF. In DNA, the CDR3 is TGCAGTGCCGCCACAGGGGCCCCTTACGAGCAGTACTTC.

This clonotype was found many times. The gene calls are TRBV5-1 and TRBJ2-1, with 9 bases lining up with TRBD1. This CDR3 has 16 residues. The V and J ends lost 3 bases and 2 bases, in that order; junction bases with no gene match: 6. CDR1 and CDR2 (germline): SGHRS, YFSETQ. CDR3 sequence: CASSSTGGGAYNEQFF. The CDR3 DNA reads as TGCGCCAGCAGCTCGACAGGGGGGGGTGCCTACAATGAGCAGTTCTTC.

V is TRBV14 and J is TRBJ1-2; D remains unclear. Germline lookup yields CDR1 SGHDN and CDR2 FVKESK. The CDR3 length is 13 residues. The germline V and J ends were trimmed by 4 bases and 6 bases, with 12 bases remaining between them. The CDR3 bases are TGTGCCAGCAGCCCCAGGTTGTCGGATGGCTACACCTTC. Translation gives CASSPRLSDGYTF. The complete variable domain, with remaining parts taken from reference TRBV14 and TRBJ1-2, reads EAGVTQFPSHSVIEKGQTVTLRCDPISGHDNLYWYRRVMGKEIKFLLHFVKESKQDESGMPNNRFLAERTGGTYSTLKVQPAELEDSGVYFCASSPRLSDGYTFGSGTRLTVV.